This T cell receptor (beta chain) derives from a study of vaccination and CD4 T cells after COVID-19. This CDR3 has 15 amino acids. Germline V gives CDR1 SGHAT, CDR2 FQNNGV. V was clipped by 0 bases and J by 3 bases, with 9 bases between them. For this clonotype: Its antigen is currently unknown.

This sample's treatment: approximately 9-day PBMC culture with coronavirus spike peptide pools or control peptides (ViraFEST assay). The unexposed donor's CD4+ T cells were collected before the COVID-19 pandemic (2011-2018). With the Oncomine TCR Beta short-read assay, DNA from cultured CD4+ T cells was sequenced. TCRdb reprocessed the PCR reads via MiXCR and lists one record per CDR3 protein. The sample comprises roughly 7,400 distinct CDR3 sequences, roughly 35% of which are singletons, and around 30% rests with the top ten. The chain has TRBV11-2 and TRBJ1-5; perhaps TRBD1 as D (5 bases). The receptor was derived from a human donor in good health. The sample consisted of CD4+ T cells from blood, cultured in vitro. The CDR3 nucleotides are TGTGCCAGCAGCTTAGATCGAGGGGCCAATCAGCCCCAGCATTTT. As protein: CASSLDRGANQPQHF.